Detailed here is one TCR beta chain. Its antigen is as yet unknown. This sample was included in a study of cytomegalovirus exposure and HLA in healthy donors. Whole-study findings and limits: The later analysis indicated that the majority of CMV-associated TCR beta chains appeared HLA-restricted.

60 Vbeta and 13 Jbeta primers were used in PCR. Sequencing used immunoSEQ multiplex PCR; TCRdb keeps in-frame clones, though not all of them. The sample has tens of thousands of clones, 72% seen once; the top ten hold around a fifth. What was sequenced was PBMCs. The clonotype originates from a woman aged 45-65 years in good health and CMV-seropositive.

CDR3 residues: CASTGNTEAFF. The DNA for the CDR3 is TGTGCCAGCACTGGCAACACTGAAGCTTTCTTT. V and J are TRBV28 and TRBJ1-1; D remains unclear. V lost 7 bases, J lost 2 bases, and 5 bases lay in between. This CDR3 has 11 residues. Germline CDR1 MDHEN, CDR2 SYDVKM.